Ten or more counts support the clone carrying this T cell receptor (beta chain). Its specificity is unknown. The data belong to a study of neurological immune-mediated disorders. Study findings and constraints: It was the repertoires of 18 of 34 multiple sclerosis patients that phylogenetic grouping placed in one related-CDR3 cluster, which is a possible signature. In HTLV-1-associated myelopathy, TCR clonal expansion was greatest, whereas multiple sclerosis had the least, falling below healthy controls. Across subjects, no CDR3 amino acid sequence appeared in expanded clones of more than one subject, a finding that suggested private repertoires in all groups.

TCRdb used MiXCR to reprocess the 5' RACE reads, holding one entry per CDR3 protein. In the table there are about 80,000 distinct CDR3 sequences, almost 6% of which are singletons. Indicated time point: longitudinal time-point 2. It was from 2 million PBMCs stored at -80 C that the unsorted libraries were obtained. Germline CDR1 is SGHRS and CDR2 is YFSETQ. The V gene lost 0 bases and the J gene lost 5 bases, with 26 bases spanning the gap. The CDR3 totals 19 residues. Sequenced input: PBMCs. The sequence came from a woman aged 55-69 years with multiple sclerosis. The chain is built from TRBV5-1 and TRBJ1-2; possibly TRBD1 for D (6 bases). The CDR3 reads CASSLAVSTGRPLHYGYTF. The CDR3 coding sequence is TGCGCCAGCAGCTTGGCGGTGAGCACAGGGAGACCGCTCCATTATGGCTACACCTTC.